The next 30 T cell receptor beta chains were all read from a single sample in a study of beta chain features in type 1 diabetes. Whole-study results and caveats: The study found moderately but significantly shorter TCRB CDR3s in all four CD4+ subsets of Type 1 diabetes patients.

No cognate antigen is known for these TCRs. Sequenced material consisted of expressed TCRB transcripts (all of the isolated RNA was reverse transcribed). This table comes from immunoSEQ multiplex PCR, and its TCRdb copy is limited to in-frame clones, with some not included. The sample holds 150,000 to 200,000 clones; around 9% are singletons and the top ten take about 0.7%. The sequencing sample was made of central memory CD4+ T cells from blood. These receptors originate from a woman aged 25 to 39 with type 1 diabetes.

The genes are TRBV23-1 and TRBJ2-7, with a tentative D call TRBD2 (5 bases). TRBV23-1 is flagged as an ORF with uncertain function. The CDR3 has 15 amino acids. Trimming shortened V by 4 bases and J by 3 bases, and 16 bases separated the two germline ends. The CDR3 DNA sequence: TGCGCCAGCAGTCGACTACGGACGGTCCGCTACGAGCAGTACTTC. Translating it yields CASSRLRTVRYEQYF.

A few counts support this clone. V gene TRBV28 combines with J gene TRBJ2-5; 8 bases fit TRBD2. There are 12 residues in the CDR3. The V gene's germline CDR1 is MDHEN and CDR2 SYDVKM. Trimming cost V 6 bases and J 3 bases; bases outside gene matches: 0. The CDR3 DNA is TGTGCCAGCAGACTAGCGGAAGAGACCCAGTACTTC. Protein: CASRLAEETQYF.

CDR3 protein: CAWSKQGGRETQYF. CDR3 sequence (DNA): TGTGCCTGGAGTAAACAGGGGGGGAGAGAGACCCAGTACTTC. V and J are TRBV30 and TRBJ2-5, with a weak D call TRBD1 (8 bases). Germline V gives CDR1 GTSNPN, CDR2 SVGIG (reference sequence). The ends were cut back, 2 bases at V and 4 bases at J, with 14 bases in the middle. The CDR3 is made up of 14 amino acids.

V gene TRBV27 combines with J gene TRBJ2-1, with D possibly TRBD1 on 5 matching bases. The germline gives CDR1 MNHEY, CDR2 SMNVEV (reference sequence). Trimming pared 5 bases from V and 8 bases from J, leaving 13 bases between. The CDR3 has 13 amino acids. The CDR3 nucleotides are TGTGCCAGCAGTGAGGCAAGGGGTTATGAGCAGTTCTTC. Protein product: CASSEARGYEQFF.

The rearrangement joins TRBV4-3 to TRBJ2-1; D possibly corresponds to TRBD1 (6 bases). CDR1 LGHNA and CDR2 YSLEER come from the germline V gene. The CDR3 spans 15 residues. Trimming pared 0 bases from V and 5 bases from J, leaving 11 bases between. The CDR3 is CASSQEQGTHNEQFF. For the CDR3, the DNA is TGCGCCAGCAGCCAAGAACAGGGTACCCACAATGAGCAGTTCTTC.

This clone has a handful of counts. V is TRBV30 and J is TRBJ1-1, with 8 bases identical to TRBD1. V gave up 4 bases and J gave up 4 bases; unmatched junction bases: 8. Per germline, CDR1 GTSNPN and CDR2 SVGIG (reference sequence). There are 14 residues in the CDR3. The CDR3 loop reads CAWTSTGVGTEAFF. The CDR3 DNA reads TGTGCCTGGACCTCGACAGGGGTTGGCACTGAAGCTTTCTTT. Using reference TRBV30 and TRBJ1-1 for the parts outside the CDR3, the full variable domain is SQTIHQWPATLVQPVGSPLSLECTVEGTSNPNLYWYRQAAGRGLQLLFYSVGIGQISSEVPQNLSASRPQDRQFILSSKKLLLSDSGFYLCAWTSTGVGTEAFFGQGTRLTVV.

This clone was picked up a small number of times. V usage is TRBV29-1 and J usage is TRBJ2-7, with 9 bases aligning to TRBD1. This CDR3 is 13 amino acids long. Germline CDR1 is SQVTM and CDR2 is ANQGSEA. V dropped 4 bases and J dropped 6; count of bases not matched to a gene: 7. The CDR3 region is CSVGGQGQFEQYF. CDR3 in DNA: TGCAGCGTTGGGGGACAGGGACAGTTCGAGCAGTACTTC.

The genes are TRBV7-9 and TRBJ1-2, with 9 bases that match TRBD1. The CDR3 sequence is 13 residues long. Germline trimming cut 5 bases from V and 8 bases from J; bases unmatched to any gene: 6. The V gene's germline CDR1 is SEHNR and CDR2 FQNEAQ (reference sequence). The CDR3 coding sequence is TGTGCCAGCAGCCTTACACAGGGGGCAGGCTACACCTTC. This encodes CASSLTQGAGYTF.

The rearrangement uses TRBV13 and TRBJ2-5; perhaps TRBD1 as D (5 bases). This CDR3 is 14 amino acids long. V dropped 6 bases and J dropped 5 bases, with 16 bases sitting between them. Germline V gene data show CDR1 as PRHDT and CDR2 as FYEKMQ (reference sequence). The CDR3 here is CASRRKGQQETQYF. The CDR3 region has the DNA TGTGCCAGCAGAAGGAAGGGGCAGCAGGAGACCCAGTACTTC.

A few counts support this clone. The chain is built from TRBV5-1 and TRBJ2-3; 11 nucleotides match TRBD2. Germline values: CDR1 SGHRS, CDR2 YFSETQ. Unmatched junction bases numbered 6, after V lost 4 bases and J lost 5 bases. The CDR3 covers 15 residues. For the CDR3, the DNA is TGCGCCAGCAGCACAACAGGACTAGCGGGAGATACGCAGTATTTT. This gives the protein CASSTTGLAGDTQYF.

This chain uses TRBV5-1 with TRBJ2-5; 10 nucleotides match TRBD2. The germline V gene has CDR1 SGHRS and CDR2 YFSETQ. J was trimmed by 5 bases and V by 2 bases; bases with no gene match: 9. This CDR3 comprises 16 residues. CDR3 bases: TGCGCCAGCAGCTTATTAGCGGGAGGCTCGGAGGAGACCCAGTACTTC. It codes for CASSLLAGGSEETQYF.

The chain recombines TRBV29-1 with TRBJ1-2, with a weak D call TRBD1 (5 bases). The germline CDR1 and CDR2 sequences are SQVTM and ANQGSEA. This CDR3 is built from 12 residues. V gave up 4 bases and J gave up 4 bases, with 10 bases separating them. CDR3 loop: CSVGGQSYGYTF. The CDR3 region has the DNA TGCAGCGTTGGGGGCCAGTCCTATGGCTACACCTTC.

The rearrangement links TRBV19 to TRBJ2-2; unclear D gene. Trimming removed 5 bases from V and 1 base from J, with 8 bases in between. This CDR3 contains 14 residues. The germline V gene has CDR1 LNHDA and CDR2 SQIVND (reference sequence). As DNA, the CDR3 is TGTGCCAGTAGTTCTGGGCAGAACACCGGGGAGCTGTTTTTT. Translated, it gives CASSSGQNTGELFF.

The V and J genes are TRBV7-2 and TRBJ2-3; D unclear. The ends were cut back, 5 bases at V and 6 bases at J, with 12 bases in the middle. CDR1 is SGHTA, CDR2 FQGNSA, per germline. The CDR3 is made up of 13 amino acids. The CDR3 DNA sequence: TGTGCCAGCAGCCCTAGAGTATTCGATACGCAGTATTTT. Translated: CASSPRVFDTQYF.

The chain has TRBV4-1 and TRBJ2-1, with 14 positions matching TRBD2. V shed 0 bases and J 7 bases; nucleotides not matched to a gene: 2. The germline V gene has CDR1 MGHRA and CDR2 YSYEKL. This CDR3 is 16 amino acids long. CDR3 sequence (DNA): TGCGCCAGCAGCCAAGAGGGGACTAGCGGGAGAAATGAGCAGTTCTTC. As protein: CASSQEGTSGRNEQFF.

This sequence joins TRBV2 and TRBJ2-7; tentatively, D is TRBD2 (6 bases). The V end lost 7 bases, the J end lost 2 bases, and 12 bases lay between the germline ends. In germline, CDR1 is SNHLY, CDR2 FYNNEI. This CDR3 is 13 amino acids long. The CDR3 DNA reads TGTGCCAGCACTGGGGGACTGACCTACGAGCAGTACTTC. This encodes CASTGGLTYEQYF.

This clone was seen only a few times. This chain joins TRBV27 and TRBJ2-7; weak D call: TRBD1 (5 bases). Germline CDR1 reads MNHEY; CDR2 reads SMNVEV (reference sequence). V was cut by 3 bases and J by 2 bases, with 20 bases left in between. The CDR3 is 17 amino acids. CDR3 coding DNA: TGTGCCAGCAGTTTTTCCAGTGCGTTGGACACCCCCTACGAGCAGTACTTC. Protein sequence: CASSFSSALDTPYEQYF.

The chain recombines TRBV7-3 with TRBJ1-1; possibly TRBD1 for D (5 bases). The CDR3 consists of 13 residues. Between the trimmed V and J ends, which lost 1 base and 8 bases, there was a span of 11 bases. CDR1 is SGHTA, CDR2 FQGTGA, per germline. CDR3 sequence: CASSLIGGTEAFF. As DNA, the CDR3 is TGTGCCAGCAGCTTAATCGGGGGTACAGAAGCTTTCTTT. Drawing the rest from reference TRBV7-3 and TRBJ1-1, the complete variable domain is GAGVSQTPSNKVTEKGKYVELRCDPISGHTALYWYRQSLGQGPEFLIYFQGTGAADDSGLPNDRFFAVRPEGSVSTLKIQRTERGDSAVYLCASSLIGGTEAFFGQGTRLTVV.

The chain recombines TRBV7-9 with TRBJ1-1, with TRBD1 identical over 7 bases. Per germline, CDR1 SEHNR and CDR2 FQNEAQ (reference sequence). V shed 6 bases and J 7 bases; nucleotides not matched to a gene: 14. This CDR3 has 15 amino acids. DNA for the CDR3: TGTGCCAGCAGTCAGGGGGATCATTGGGGTCTTGAAGCTTTCTTT. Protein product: CASSQGDHWGLEAFF.

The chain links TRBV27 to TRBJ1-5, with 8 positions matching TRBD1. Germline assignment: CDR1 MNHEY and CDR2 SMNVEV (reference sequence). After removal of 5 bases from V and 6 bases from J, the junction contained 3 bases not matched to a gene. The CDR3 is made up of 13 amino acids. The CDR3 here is CASSGQGGQPQHF. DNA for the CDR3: TGTGCCAGCAGTGGACAGGGCGGTCAGCCCCAGCATTTT.

The CDR3 spells CASSRLASPYEQYF. In DNA, the CDR3 is TGTGCCAGCTCGCGACTAGCGTCCCCCTACGAGCAGTACTTC. V and J are TRBV18 and TRBJ2-7; 8 bases fit TRBD2. Trimming removed 6 bases from V and 2 bases from J; junction bases left unmatched: 6. Germline V gives CDR1 KGHSH, CDR2 LQKENI. The CDR3 runs to 14 residues.

The DNA of the CDR3 is TGTGCCAGTAGACAGGGGGGAGAGACCCAGTACTTC. It specifies CASRQGGETQYF. The chain combines TRBV27 with TRBJ2-5, with TRBD1 matching over 9 bases. This CDR3 contains 12 residues. In germline, CDR1 is MNHEY, CDR2 SMNVEV (reference sequence). V trimming: 9 bases; J trimming: 4 bases; junction bases outside the gene matches: 3.

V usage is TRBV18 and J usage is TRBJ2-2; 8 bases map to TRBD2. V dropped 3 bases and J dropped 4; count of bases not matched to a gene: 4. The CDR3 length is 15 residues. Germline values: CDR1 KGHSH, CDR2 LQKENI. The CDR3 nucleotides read TGTGCCAGCTCACCTGGGAGCGGGAGCACCGGGGAGCTGTTTTTT. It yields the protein CASSPGSGSTGELFF.

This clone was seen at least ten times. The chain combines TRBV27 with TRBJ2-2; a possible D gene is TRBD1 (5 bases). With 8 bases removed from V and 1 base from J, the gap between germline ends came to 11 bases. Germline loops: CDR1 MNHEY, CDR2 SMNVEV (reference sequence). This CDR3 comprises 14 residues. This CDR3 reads CASRRTRNTGELFF. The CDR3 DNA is TGTGCCAGCCGCAGGACAAGGAACACCGGGGAGCTGTTTTTT.

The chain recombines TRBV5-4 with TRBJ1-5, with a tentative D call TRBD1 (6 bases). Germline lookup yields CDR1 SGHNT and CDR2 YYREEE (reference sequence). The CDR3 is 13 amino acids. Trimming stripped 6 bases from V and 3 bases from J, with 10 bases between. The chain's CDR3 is CASTRTVNQPQHF. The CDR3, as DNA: TGTGCCAGCACCCGGACAGTCAATCAGCCCCAGCATTTT. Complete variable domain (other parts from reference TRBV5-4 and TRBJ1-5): ETGVTQSPTHLIKTRGQQVTLRCSSQSGHNTVSWYQQALGQGPQFIFQYYREEENGRGNFPPRFSGLQFPNYSSELNVNALELDDSALYLCASTRTVNQPQHFGDGTRLSIL.

The CDR3 sequence: CAISDTRSTDTQYF. The CDR3 region has the DNA TGTGCCATCAGTGACACTAGATCGACAGATACGCAGTATTTT. The rearrangement uses TRBV10-3 and TRBJ2-3; tentatively, D is TRBD2 (5 bases). Germline loops: CDR1 ENHRY, CDR2 SYGVKD. This CDR3 has 14 residues. Between the trimmed V and J ends, which lost 3 bases and 3 bases, there was a span of 10 bases.

CDR3 bases: TGTGCCAGCAGCTTAGAGGCCCCCGGTTCGACAGGGCTGGCTCAAGAGACCCAGTACTTC. Amino acid sequence: CASSLEAPGSTGLAQETQYF. This chain connects TRBV13 to TRBJ2-5; TRBD1 agrees at 7 bases. The CDR3 contains 20 residues. The V segment lost 1 base and the J segment 2 bases; nucleotides outside the gene matches: 19. Per germline, CDR1 PRHDT and CDR2 FYEKMQ (reference sequence).

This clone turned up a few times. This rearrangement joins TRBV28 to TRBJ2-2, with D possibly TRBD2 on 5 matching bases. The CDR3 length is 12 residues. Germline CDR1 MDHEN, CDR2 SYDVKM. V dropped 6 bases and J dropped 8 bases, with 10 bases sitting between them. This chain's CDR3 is CASRRASGELFF. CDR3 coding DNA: TGTGCCAGCAGGCGGGCATCGGGGGAGCTGTTTTTT.

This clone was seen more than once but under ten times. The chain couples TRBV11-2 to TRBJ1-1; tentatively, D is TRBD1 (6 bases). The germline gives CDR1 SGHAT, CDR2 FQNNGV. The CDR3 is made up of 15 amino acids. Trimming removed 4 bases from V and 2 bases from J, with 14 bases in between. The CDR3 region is CASSSTRGTNTEAFF. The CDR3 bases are TGTGCCAGCAGCTCCACCAGAGGGACAAACACTGAAGCTTTCTTT.

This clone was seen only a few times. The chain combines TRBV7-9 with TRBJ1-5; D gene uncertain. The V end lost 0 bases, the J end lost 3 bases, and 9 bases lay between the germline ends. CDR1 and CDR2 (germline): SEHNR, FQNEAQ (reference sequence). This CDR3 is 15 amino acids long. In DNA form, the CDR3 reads TGTGCCAGCAGCTTAGCTGGACGGGACAATCAGCCCCAGCATTTT. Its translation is CASSLAGRDNQPQHF.